This T cell receptor beta chain originates from a study of blood T cell repertoires in COVID-19. Study-wide background: In each case, the material was cDNA or gDNA derived from T cells, B-cell-depleted T cells, or PBMCs.

V was shortened by 8 bases and J by 0 bases, with 14 bases between the two germline ends. The CDR3 spans 15 residues. Germline V gene sequence: CDR1 MNHEY, CDR2 SVGAGI. Per the original data handling: From reference gene primer amplification, estimates of nucleated cell counts were derived. Assay: immunoSEQ multiplex PCR; the TCRdb copy retains only in-frame clones and omits some. V and J calls and clone size are as listed in that table; D and trimming were resolved from the DNA. The table records approximately 260,000 clones, 83% of them present only once. Sequenced input: peripheral blood. This receptor was taken from a man aged 55 to 70 who had recovered from COVID-19. The chain employs TRBV6-5 and TRBJ2-4; D is uncertain. The CDR3 sequence: CASQKTPLAKNIQYF. In DNA, the CDR3 is TGTGCCAGCCAAAAGACACCACTAGCCAAAAACATTCAGTACTTC.